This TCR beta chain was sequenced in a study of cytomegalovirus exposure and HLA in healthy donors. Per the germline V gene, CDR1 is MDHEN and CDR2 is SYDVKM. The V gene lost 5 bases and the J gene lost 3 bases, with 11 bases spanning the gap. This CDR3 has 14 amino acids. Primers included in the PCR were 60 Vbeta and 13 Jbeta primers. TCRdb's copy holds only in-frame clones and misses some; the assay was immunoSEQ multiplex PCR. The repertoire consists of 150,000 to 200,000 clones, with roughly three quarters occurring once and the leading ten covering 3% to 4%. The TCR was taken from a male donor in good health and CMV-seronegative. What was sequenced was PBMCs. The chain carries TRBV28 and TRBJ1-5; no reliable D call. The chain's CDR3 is CASSRVFTNQPQHF. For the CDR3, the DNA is TGTGCCAGCAGTCGGGTCTTCACCAATCAGCCCCAGCATTTT.